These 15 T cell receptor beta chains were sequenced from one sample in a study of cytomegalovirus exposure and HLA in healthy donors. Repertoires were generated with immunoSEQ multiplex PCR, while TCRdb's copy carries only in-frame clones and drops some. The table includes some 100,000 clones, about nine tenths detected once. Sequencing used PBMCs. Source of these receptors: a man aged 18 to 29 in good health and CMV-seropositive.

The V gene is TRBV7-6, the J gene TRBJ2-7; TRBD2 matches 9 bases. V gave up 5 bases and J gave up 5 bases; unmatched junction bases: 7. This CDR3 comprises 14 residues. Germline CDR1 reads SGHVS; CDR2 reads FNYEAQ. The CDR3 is CASSGGGVLDEQYF. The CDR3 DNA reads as TGTGCCAGCAGCGGCGGGGGGGTTCTGGACGAGCAGTACTTC.

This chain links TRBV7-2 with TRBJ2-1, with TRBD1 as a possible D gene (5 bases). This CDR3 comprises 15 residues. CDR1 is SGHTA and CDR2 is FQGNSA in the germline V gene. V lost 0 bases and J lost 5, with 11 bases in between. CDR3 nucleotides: TGTGCCAGCAGCTTAGCGGTCCAGGGTGACAATGAGCAGTTCTTC. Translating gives CASSLAVQGDNEQFF.

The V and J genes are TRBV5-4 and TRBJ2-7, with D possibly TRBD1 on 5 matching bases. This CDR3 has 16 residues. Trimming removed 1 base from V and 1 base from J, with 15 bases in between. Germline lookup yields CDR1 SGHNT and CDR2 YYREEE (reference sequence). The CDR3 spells CASSLSSRTTSYEQYF. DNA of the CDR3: TGTGCCAGCAGCTTGAGTTCTAGGACAACTTCCTACGAGCAGTACTTC.

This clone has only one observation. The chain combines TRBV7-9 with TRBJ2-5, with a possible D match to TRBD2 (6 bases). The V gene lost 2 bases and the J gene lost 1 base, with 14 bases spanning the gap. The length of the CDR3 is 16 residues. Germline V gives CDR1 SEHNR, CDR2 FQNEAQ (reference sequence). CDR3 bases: TGTGCCAGCAGCTTATTACGCGCGGGATTCCAAGAGACCCAGTACTTC. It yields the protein CASSLLRAGFQETQYF.

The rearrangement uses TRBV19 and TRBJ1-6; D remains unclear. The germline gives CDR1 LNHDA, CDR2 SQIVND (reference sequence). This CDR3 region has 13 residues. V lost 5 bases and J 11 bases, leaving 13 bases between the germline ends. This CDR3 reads CASSDSGPTPLHF. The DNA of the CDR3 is TGTGCCAGTAGTGATTCGGGTCCTACACCCCTCCACTTT. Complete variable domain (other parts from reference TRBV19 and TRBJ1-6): DGGITQSPKYLFRKEGQNVTLSCEQNLNHDAMYWYRQDPGQGLRLIYYSQIVNDFQKGDIAEGYSVSREKKESFPLTVTSAQKNPTAFYLCASSDSGPTPLHFGNGTRLTVT.

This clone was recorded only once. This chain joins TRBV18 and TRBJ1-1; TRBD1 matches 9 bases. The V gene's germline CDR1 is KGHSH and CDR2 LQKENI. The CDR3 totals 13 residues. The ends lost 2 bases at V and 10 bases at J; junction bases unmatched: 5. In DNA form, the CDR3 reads TGTGCCAGCTCACCAGAACAGGGGGCCGGAGCTTTCTTT. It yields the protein CASSPEQGAGAFF.

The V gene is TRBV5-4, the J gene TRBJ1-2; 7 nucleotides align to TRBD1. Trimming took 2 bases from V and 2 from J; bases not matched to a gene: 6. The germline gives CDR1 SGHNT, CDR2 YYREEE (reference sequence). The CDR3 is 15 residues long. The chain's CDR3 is CASSLQGTPNYGYTF. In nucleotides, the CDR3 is TGTGCCAGCAGCTTACAGGGGACACCGAACTATGGCTACACCTTC. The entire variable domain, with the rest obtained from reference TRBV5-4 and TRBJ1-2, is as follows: ETGVTQSPTHLIKTRGQQVTLRCSSQSGHNTVSWYQQALGQGPQFIFQYYREEENGRGNFPPRFSGLQFPNYSSELNVNALELDDSALYLCASSLQGTPNYGYTFGSGTRLTVV.

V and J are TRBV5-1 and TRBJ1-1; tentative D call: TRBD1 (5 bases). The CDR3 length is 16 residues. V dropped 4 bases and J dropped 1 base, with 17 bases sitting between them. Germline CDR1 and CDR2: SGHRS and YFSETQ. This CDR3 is CASSVTLSQGNTEAFF. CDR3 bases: TGCGCCAGCAGCGTGACCTTGTCGCAGGGGAACACTGAAGCTTTCTTT.

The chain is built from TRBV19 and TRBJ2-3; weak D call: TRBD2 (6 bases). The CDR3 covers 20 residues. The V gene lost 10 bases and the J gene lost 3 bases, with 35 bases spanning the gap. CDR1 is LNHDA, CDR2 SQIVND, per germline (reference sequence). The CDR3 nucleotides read TGTGCCACTAGAATGATCTTACCAGACGGGGGTTCCGCATATACAGATACGCAGTATTTT. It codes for CATRMILPDGGSAYTDTQYF.

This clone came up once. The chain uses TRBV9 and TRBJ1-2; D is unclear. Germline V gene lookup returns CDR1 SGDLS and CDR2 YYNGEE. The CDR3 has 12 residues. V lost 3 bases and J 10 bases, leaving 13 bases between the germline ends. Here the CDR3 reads CASSAPLKDYTF. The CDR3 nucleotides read TGTGCCAGCAGCGCCCCACTTAAAGACTACACCTTC.

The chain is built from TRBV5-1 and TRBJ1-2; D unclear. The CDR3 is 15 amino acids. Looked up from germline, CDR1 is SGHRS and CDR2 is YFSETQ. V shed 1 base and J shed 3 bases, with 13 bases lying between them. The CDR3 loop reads CASSLYEQPHYGYTF. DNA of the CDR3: TGCGCCAGCAGCTTGTACGAACAGCCTCACTATGGCTACACCTTC.

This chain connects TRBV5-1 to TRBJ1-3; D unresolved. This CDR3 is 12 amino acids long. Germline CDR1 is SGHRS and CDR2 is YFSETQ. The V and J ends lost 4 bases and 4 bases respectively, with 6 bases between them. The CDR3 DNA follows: TGCGCCAGCAGCGGGGAGGGAAACACCATATATTTT. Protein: CASSGEGNTIYF.

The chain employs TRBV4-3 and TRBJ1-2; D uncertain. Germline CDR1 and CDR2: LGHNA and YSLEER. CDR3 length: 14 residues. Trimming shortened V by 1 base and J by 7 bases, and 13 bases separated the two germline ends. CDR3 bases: TGCGCCAGCAGCCAAGGGGCAGGCAGCCGTGGCTACACCTTC. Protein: CASSQGAGSRGYTF.

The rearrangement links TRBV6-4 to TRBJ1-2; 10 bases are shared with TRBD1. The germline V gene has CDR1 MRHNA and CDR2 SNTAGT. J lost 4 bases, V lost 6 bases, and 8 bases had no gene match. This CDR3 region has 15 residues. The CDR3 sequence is CASRPDRGVGYGYTF. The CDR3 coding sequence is TGTGCCAGCAGGCCGGACAGGGGGGTCGGCTATGGCTACACCTTC.

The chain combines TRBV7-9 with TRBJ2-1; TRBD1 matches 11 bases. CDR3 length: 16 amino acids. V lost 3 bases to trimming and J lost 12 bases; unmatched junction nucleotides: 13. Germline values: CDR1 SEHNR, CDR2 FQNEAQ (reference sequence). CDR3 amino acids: CASSLDRGRDSLWQFF. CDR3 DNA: TGTGCCAGCAGCTTGGACAGGGGGCGCGATTCTTTGTGGCAGTTCTTC.